Below, 5 T cell receptor beta chains from the same sample are listed, as sequenced in a study of T cell repertoires in cytomegalovirus infection. TCRdb reprocessed the reads with MiXCR, giving one entry per CDR3 protein. Here the sample spans 370,000 or so distinct CDR3 sequences, 34% being singletons. The antigens these receptors bind are not known. Source: cultured PBMCs, taken from culture after CMV antigen stimulation. The origin of the receptors is a human donor in good health (CMV status not recorded). Some clones in this sample may be carry-over from other donors' samples.

CDR3 loop: CASSLVSASGRSNEQFF. For the CDR3, the DNA is TGTGCCAGCAGCTTAGTGTCGGCTAGCGGGAGGTCCAATGAGCAGTTCTTC. The chain has TRBV7-2 and TRBJ2-1, with 11 positions matching TRBD2. The junction had 8 bases not matched to a gene; V was cut back by 1 base and J by 6 bases. Per the germline V gene, CDR1 is SGHTA and CDR2 is FQGNSA. This CDR3 comprises 17 residues.

This rearrangement joins TRBV24-1 to TRBJ2-5; possibly TRBD1 or TRBD2 for D (5 bases each). V lost 8 bases to trimming and J lost 8 bases, with 14 bases between them. Germline loops: CDR1 KGHDR, CDR2 SFDVKD. This CDR3 comprises 12 residues. DNA for the CDR3: TGTGCCACCACCGGGACCGAAGGAACCCAGTACTTC. This encodes CATTGTEGTQYF.

CDR3 protein: CASSPVFEKLFF. Here the CDR3 DNA reads TGTGCCAGCAGCCCAGTCTTTGAAAAACTGTTTTTT. This chain connects TRBV7-6 to TRBJ1-4; D gene ambiguous. Trimming removed 5 bases at V and 7 bases at J, with 8 bases between. The CDR3 covers 12 residues. Germline assignment: CDR1 SGHVS and CDR2 FNYEAQ. Supplemented by reference TRBV7-6 and TRBJ1-4, the full variable domain reads GAGVSQSPRYKVTKRGQDVALRCDPISGHVSLYWYRQALGQGPEFLTYFNYEAQQDKSGLPNDRFSAERPEGSISTLTIQRTEQRDSAMYRCASSPVFEKLFFGSGTQLSVL.

The rearrangement uses TRBV29-1 and TRBJ2-5, with D unresolved. The CDR3 consists of 11 residues. Germline CDR1 and CDR2: SQVTM and ANQGSEA. V lost 5 bases, J lost 5 bases, and 9 bases lay in between. As DNA, the CDR3 is TGCAGCGTTATACCCCAGGAGACCCAGTACTTC. It specifies CSVIPQETQYF.

The genes are TRBV4-3 and TRBJ1-1, with 7 bases that match TRBD1. Germline V gene lookup returns CDR1 LGHNA and CDR2 YSLEER. The CDR3 is made up of 17 amino acids. V trimming: 4 bases; J trimming: 3 bases; junction bases outside the gene matches: 14. CDR3 sequence reads: CASSLGGRAVLDTEAFF. CDR3 bases: TGCGCCAGCAGCCTAGGGGGCAGGGCGGTTCTGGACACTGAAGCTTTCTTT.